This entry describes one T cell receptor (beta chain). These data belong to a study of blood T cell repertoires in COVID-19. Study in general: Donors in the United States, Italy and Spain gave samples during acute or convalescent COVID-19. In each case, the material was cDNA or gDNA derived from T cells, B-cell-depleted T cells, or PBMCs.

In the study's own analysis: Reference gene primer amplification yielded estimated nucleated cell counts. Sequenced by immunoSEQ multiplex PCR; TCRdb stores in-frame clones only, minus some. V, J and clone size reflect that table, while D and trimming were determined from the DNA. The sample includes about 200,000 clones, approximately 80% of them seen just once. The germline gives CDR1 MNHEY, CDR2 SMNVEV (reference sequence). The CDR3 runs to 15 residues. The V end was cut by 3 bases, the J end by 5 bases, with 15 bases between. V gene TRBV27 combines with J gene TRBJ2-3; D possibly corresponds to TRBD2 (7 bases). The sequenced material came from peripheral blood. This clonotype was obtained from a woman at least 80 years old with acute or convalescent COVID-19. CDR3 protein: CASSLGGRRIDTQYF. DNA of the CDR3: TGTGCCAGCAGTTTGGGGGGGCGCAGAATAGATACGCAGTATTTT.